A selection of T cell receptor beta chains follows, all from one sample in a study of blood T cell repertoires in COVID-19. Libraries were prepared by immunoSEQ multiplex PCR; TCRdb keeps only in-frame clonotypes and omits some of them. The data hold roughly 280,000 clones, with around 84% observed a single time. What was sequenced was peripheral blood. These receptors came from a woman aged 60-75 years with COVID-19, enrolled during active disease. The CDR3 runs from the conserved cysteine through the conserved F or W. Each record gives: clone size, J gene, V gene, D gene, CDR3 protein, CDR3 DNA. A D gene is named only where the DNA matches it firmly. Clone size, where shown, is once, few, many, or a class for clones that have expanded.

NA,TRBJ2-3,TRBV30,TRBD2,CAWSMPSGSWADTQYF,TGTGCCTGGAGTATGCCTAGCGGGAGCTGGGCAGATACGCAGTATTTT
NA,TRBJ2-5,TRBV27,TRBD2,CASSTRTSGRVTQETQYF,TGTGCCAGCAGCACCAGGACTAGCGGGAGAGTAACCCAAGAGACCCAGTACTTC
NA,TRBJ2-7,TRBV6-4,TRBD2,CASREPGLDSYEQYF,TGTGCCAGCAGGGAACCGGGACTAGACTCCTACGAGCAGTACTTC
NA,TRBJ1-2,TRBV6-2/TRBV6-3,NA,CASSSPGWDLQGSGYTF,TGTGCCAGCAGCTCCCCCGGGTGGGATCTACAGGGCTCTGGCTACACCTTC
NA,TRBJ1-2,TRBV28,TRBD1,CADRDRGNGYTF,TGTGCCGACCGGGACAGGGGTAATGGCTACACCTTC
NA,TRBJ1-5,TRBV24-1,NA,CATSVGEGYQPQHF,TGTGCCACCAGTGTGGGGGAGGGTTATCAGCCCCAGCATTTT
NA,TRBJ2-3,TRBV24-1,NA,CATRDTRTDTQYF,TGTGCCACCAGGGACACCCGCACAGATACGCAGTATTTT
NA,TRBJ1-2,TRBV6-6,NA,CASSYSRGNYGYTF,TGTGCCAGCAGTTACTCGAGGGGGAACTATGGCTACACCTTC
NA,TRBJ2-1,TRBV5-4,TRBD2,CASKTAGAQNEQFF,TGTGCCAGCAAAACAGCGGGAGCACAGAATGAGCAGTTCTTC
NA,TRBJ2-5,TRBV18,NA,CASSPASNQETQYF,TGTGCCAGCTCACCAGCGTCTAACCAAGAGACCCAGTACTTC
NA,TRBJ2-5,TRBV29-1,NA,CSVVQGSWETQYF,TGCAGCGTTGTTCAGGGTTCTTGGGAGACCCAGTACTTC
NA,TRBJ2-5,TRBV14,NA,CASSQVRGMGETQYF,TGTGCCAGCAGCCAAGTTCGGGGGATGGGGGAGACCCAGTACTTC
once,TRBJ2-1,TRBV14,TRBD2,CASRNSGSQEQFF,TGTGCCAGCAGGAATAGCGGGTCTCAGGAGCAGTTCTTC
NA,TRBJ2-1,TRBV24-1,TRBD2,CATSDPKALAGVLNEQFF,TGTGCCACCAGTGATCCCAAAGCTCTAGCGGGAGTACTCAATGAGCAGTTCTTC
once,TRBJ2-7,TRBV19,TRBD1,CASSTQGGEQYF,TGTGCCAGTAGTACACAGGGGGGCGAGCAGTACTTC
NA,TRBJ1-5,TRBV3-1/TRBV3-2,NA,CASSQDAAEGQPQHF,TGTGCCAGCAGCCAAGATGCGGCAGAAGGTCAGCCCCAGCATTTT
NA,TRBJ1-4,TRBV15,NA,CATSRVRGEEKLFF,TGTGCCACCAGCAGAGTTCGGGGGGAAGAAAAACTGTTTTTT
NA,TRBJ1-3,TRBV10-3,TRBD1,CAISETGTANSGNTIYF,TGTGCCATCAGTGAAACCGGGACAGCGAACTCTGGAAACACCATATATTTT
NA,TRBJ1-5,TRBV2,NA,CASRADRAHQPQHF,TGTGCCAGCAGGGCAGACAGAGCCCATCAGCCCCAGCATTTT
NA,TRBJ1-1,TRBV28,NA,CASSLGGGRTEAFF,TGTGCCAGCAGCCTAGGAGGAGGGAGAACTGAAGCTTTCTTT
NA,TRBJ1-1,TRBV6-6,NA,CASSYSGDGGEAFF,TGTGCCAGCAGTTACTCAGGGGACGGGGGGGAAGCTTTCTTT
NA,TRBJ2-2,TRBV30,NA,CAWSPGFLSTGELFF,TGTGCCTGGAGTCCGGGGTTTCTGTCGACCGGGGAGCTGTTTTTT
NA,TRBJ1-6,TRBV27,NA,CASSLEPRGGGNSPLHF,TGTGCCAGCAGTTTAGAGCCTAGAGGGGGGGGAAATTCACCCCTCCACTTT
NA,TRBJ2-1,TRBV28,TRBD2,CASSLFFSGSSYNEQFF,TGTGCCAGCAGTTTATTCTTTAGCGGGAGCTCCTACAATGAGCAGTTCTTC
NA,TRBJ2-5,TRBV18,NA,CASSPPPGGLTQYF,TGTGCCAGCTCACCACCCCCAGGTGGCCTGACCCAGTACTTC
NA,TRBJ1-4,TRBV5-5,NA,CASSLQGTVPNEKLFF,TGTGCCAGCAGCTTGCAGGGAACAGTCCCTAATGAAAAACTGTTTTTT
NA,TRBJ2-1,TRBV7-9,NA,CASSKTGIEQFF,TGTGCCAGCAGTAAAACAGGAATTGAGCAGTTCTTC
NA,TRBJ2-1,TRBV5-1,TRBD2,CASSYGGLAGGFHEQFF,TGCGCCAGCAGCTATGGAGGACTAGCGGGAGGATTCCATGAGCAGTTCTTC
NA,TRBJ1-2,TRBV6-1,NA,CASSFQYGYTF,TGTGCCAGCAGTTTCCAATATGGCTACACCTTC
many,TRBJ2-2,TRBV11-1,TRBD2,CASSLWGGNTGELFF,TGTGCCAGCAGCTTATGGGGGGGAAACACCGGGGAGCTGTTTTTT
NA,TRBJ1-2,TRBV9,TRBD1,CASSVESGQLLYGYTF,TGTGCCAGCAGCGTAGAATCGGGACAGCTACTCTATGGCTACACCTTC
NA,TRBJ2-1,TRBV14,TRBD2,CASSPRGSGRVVSEQFF,TGTGCCAGCAGCCCCCGGGGGAGCGGGAGGGTGGTAAGTGAGCAGTTCTTC
NA,TRBJ2-5,TRBV28,NA,CASSTAGGLGETQYF,TGTGCCAGCAGTACTGCAGGGGGGTTAGGAGAGACCCAGTACTTC
few,TRBJ2-2,TRBV5-8,NA,CASSLGWANTGELFF,TGTGCCAGCAGCTTGGGGTGGGCTAACACCGGGGAGCTGTTTTTT
NA,TRBJ1-1,TRBV5-8,NA,CASSPGLTNTEAFF,TGTGCCAGCAGCCCGGGACTAACGAACACTGAAGCTTTCTTT
few,TRBJ2-2,TRBV27,NA,CASSPWGRRNTGELFF,TGTGCCAGCAGTCCCTGGGGGCGAAGGAACACCGGGGAGCTGTTTTTT
NA,TRBJ2-5,TRBV4-1,TRBD1,CASSQDIGTGRETQYF,TGCGCCAGCAGCCAAGATATTGGGACAGGGAGGGAGACCCAGTACTTC
NA,TRBJ2-2,TRBV12-5,TRBD1,CASGLVQGATNTGELFF,TGTGCTAGTGGTTTGGTACAGGGGGCGACGAACACCGGGGAGCTGTTTTTT
NA,TRBJ2-7,TRBV5-4,NA,CASSLGPSSYEQYF,TGTGCCAGCAGCTTGGGGCCAAGCTCCTACGAGCAGTACTTC
NA,TRBJ2-7,TRBV11-2,TRBD1,CASSLLTGVRSGEQYF,TGTGCCAGCAGCCTATTGACAGGGGTGCGTTCGGGGGAGCAGTACTTC
many,TRBJ1-6,TRBV18,NA,CASSRLSGNNSPLHF,TGTGCCAGCTCCCGGCTGTCCGGGAATAATTCACCCCTCCACTTT
NA,TRBJ2-7,TRBV7-7,TRBD2,CASSLKAGVAEQYF,TGTGCCAGCAGCTTAAAAGCGGGAGTCGCCGAGCAGTACTTC
NA,TRBJ1-2,TRBV5-1,TRBD1,CASSLGTGVSYGYTF,TGCGCCAGCAGCTTAGGGACAGGGGTCAGCTATGGCTACACCTTC
NA,TRBJ2-1,TRBV5-1,NA,CASSLDLNEQFF,TGCGCCAGCAGCTTGGATCTGAATGAGCAGTTCTTC
NA,TRBJ1-6,TRBV5-1,TRBD1,CASSFQTGQKNSPLHF,TGCGCCAGCAGCTTCCAGACAGGGCAAAAGAATTCACCCCTCCACTTT
NA,TRBJ2-7,TRBV5-5,TRBD1,CASRQDRDPYEQYF,TGTGCCAGCAGACAGGACAGGGACCCCTACGAGCAGTACTTC
NA,TRBJ2-1,TRBV4-3,TRBD2,CASSWRESHNEQFF,TGCGCCAGCAGCTGGCGGGAGTCGCACAATGAGCAGTTCTTC
NA,TRBJ2-3,TRBV18,TRBD2,CASSPLAGRSSDTDTQYF,TGTGCCAGCTCACCCCTAGCGGGGAGGTCGTCCGACACAGATACGCAGTATTTT
NA,TRBJ1-5,TRBV30,NA,CAIAQGNQPQHF,TGTGCCATAGCGCAGGGCAATCAGCCCCAGCATTTT
NA,TRBJ2-2,TRBV7-2,TRBD2,CASSLRSAGGWTGELFF,TGTGCCAGCAGCTTACGGTCGGCGGGAGGGTGGACCGGGGAGCTGTTTTTT
once,TRBJ2-4,TRBV27,TRBD2,CASRGLAGLVDIQYF,TGTGCCAGCAGGGGACTAGCGGGATTAGTGGACATTCAGTACTTC
NA,TRBJ1-6,TRBV6-5,TRBD1,CASSSGQGYSPLHF,TGTGCCAGCAGTTCGGGACAGGGTTATTCACCCCTCCACTTT
NA,TRBJ2-1,TRBV7-3,TRBD2,CASSLTGGSSYNEQFF,TGTGCCAGCAGCTTAACGGGAGGGAGCTCCTACAATGAGCAGTTCTTC
NA,TRBJ1-4,TRBV6-4,NA,CASSTNRATNEKLFF,TGTGCCAGCAGTACCAACAGGGCAACTAATGAAAAACTGTTTTTT
NA,TRBJ2-3,TRBV4-1,NA,CASSLSQGPEDTQYF,TGCGCCAGCAGCTTATCCCAGGGGCCCGAGGATACGCAGTATTTT
NA,TRBJ2-7,TRBV28,NA,CASSLAVHSYEQYF,TGTGCCAGCAGTTTGGCCGTGCACTCCTACGAGCAGTACTTC
few,TRBJ1-1,TRBV2,TRBD1,CASTRRFGQGNTEAFF,TGTGCCAGCACCCGCAGATTTGGACAGGGTAACACTGAAGCTTTCTTT
NA,TRBJ1-1,TRBV27,NA,CASSFRVGSHTEAFF,TGTGCCAGCAGCTTTAGGGTGGGGAGTCACACTGAAGCTTTCTTT
NA,TRBJ1-1,TRBV27,TRBD1,CASSYMTGASVTEAFF,TGTGCCAGCAGTTACATGACAGGGGCCTCTGTGACTGAAGCTTTCTTT